These 23 T cell receptor beta chains were sequenced from one sample in a study of T cells in Graves' hyperthyroidism and ophthalmopathy (dated by TCRdb to the late 2010s). Library preparation was by multiplex PCR. Sequenced using an Illumina HiSeq 2000. The TCR beta CDR3 regions were amplified from the RNA transcripts. The TCR CDR3 was subjected to a first round of RT-PCR using the HTBI primer set and the Qiagen OneStep RT-PCR kit. The public reads were run again by TCRdb, first through fastp at Q25 and then through MiXCR, and only productive beta chains were kept. Rows merge per CDR3 protein into single entries with the most common DNA and genes. The sample has fewer than 900,000 distinct CDR3 sequences on record, around 20% of them singletons. Approximately 15% of the sample rests with the top ten. The sample taken for sequencing was blood. The receptor set was obtained from a woman between 50 and 59 years old with Graves' hyperthyroidism that later progressed to Graves' ophthalmopathy.

Ten or more counts support this clonotype. The genes are TRBV30 and TRBJ1-2; D unresolved. Trimming pared 2 bases from V and 2 bases from J, leaving 9 bases between. Germline CDR1 GTSNPN, CDR2 SVGIG (reference sequence). The CDR3 length is 13 residues. For the CDR3, the DNA is TGTGCCTGGAGTTTTGGACCGAACTATGGCTACACCTTC. Its translation is CAWSFGPNYGYTF.

The chain couples TRBV5-1 to TRBJ2-5; D might be TRBD1 (6 bases). This CDR3 has 15 residues. Germline CDR1 reads SGHRS; CDR2 reads YFSETQ. Between the trimmed V and J ends, which lost 1 base and 3 bases, there was a span of 13 bases. CDR3 nucleotide sequence: TGCGCCAGCAGCTTGACAGGGTTCGAAGAAGAGACCCAGTACTTC. Translating gives CASSLTGFEEETQYF.

This clonotype was counted a single time. The DNA of the CDR3 is TGTGCCAGCAGTCACAGGGTTGGCTCACCCCTCCACTTT. Protein: CASSHRVGSPLHF. The rearrangement joins TRBV27 to TRBJ1-6; weak D call: TRBD1 (6 bases). Trimming shortened V by 5 bases and J by 10 bases, and 12 bases separated the two germline ends. CDR1 is MNHEY and CDR2 is SMNVEV in the germline V gene (reference sequence). There are 13 residues in the CDR3.

This clonotype occurred many times. V is TRBV7-8 and J is TRBJ2-5; 9 bases line up with TRBD1. Germline CDR1 SGHVS, CDR2 FQNEAQ. V lost 1 base, J lost 4 bases, and 4 bases stayed unmatched. The CDR3 totals 15 residues. The CDR3 sequence is CASSLVQGASETQYF. CDR3 nucleotide sequence: TGTGCCAGCAGCTTAGTACAGGGGGCTTCAGAGACCCAGTACTTC.

This clonotype was seen more than once but under ten times. This sequence joins TRBV6-6 and TRBJ1-5, with D unclear. The CDR3 is 14 residues long. Germline values: CDR1 MNHNY, CDR2 SVGAGI (reference sequence). V was trimmed by 2 bases and J by 1 base, leaving 6 bases between them. The CDR3 nucleotides are TGTGCCAGCAGTTACAGGCAGAGCAATCAGCCCCAGCATTTT. Amino acids: CASSYRQSNQPQHF.

This chain uses TRBV7-2 with TRBJ2-5; maybe TRBD2 (6 bases). V dropped 2 bases and J dropped 2 bases, with 12 bases sitting between them. CDR3 length equals 15 residues. CDR1 and CDR2 from the germline V gene are SGHTA and FQGNSA. CDR3 loop: CASSLNGGPQETQYF. The CDR3 bases are TGTGCCAGCAGCTTAAACGGGGGACCACAAGAGACCCAGTACTTC.

This clonotype was counted many times. This rearrangement joins TRBV30 to TRBJ2-7; D unclear. The CDR3 loop spans 13 amino acids. CDR1 GTSNPN and CDR2 SVGIG come from the germline V gene (reference sequence). Between the trimmed V and J ends, which lost 0 bases and 3 bases, there was a span of 9 bases. CDR3 protein: CAWSVGFFYEQYF. CDR3 nucleotides: TGTGCCTGGAGTGTAGGGTTTTTCTACGAGCAGTACTTC.

The chain carries TRBV12-3 or TRBV12-4 and TRBJ1-3; D gene uncertain. The V gene lost 5 bases and the J gene lost 5 bases, with 4 bases spanning the gap. The CDR3 runs 11 residues. The CDR3 nucleotides are TGTGCCAGCAGTATTAGAAACACCATATATTTT. Translating gives CASSIRNTIYF.

The rearrangement uses TRBV2 and TRBJ2-5; 12 bases match TRBD1. In germline, CDR1 is SNHLY, CDR2 FYNNEI. Losses at the gene ends were 5 bases for V and 6 bases for J; bases not matched to a gene: 10. This CDR3 has 16 residues. The CDR3: CASSTPGQGARKTQYF. As DNA, the CDR3 is TGTGCCAGCAGTACGCCGGGACAGGGGGCCCGAAAGACCCAGTACTTC. Variable domain in full (rest from reference TRBV2 and TRBJ2-5): EPEVTQTPSHQVTQMGQEVILRCVPISNHLYFYWYRQILGQKVEFLVSFYNNEISEKSEIFDDQFSVERPDGSNFTLKIRSTKLEDSAMYFCASSTPGQGARKTQYFGPGTRLLVL.

The chain has TRBV20-1 and TRBJ2-1; the match to TRBD2 covers 8 bases. The germline gives CDR1 DFQATT, CDR2 SNEGSKA (reference sequence). The CDR3 extends over 15 amino acids. After removal of 3 bases from V and 6 bases from J, the junction contained 10 bases not matched to a gene. The CDR3 reads CSARDSGKVGNEQFF. CDR3 coding DNA: TGCAGTGCTAGGGATAGCGGGAAGGTAGGCAATGAGCAGTTCTTC.

This clonotype was seen a handful of times. The chain links TRBV20-1 to TRBJ2-1, with a possible D match to TRBD1 (6 bases). The germline V gene has CDR1 DFQATT and CDR2 SNEGSKA (reference sequence). The CDR3 covers 12 residues. Trimming removed 1 base at V and 15 bases at J, with 16 bases between. CDR3 in amino acids: CSARVPARGGFF. The DNA for the CDR3 is TGCAGTGCTAGAGTCCCCGCCAGGGGTGGGTTCTTC.

The rearrangement uses TRBV5-1 and TRBJ2-2; a weak D match, TRBD1 (5 bases). CDR3 length equals 15 residues. Germline lookup yields CDR1 SGHRS and CDR2 YFSETQ. Trimming left V 0 bases short and J 6 bases short, with 12 bases between. CDR3 residues: CASSLDGALPGELFF. The CDR3 DNA reads as TGCGCCAGCAGCTTGGATGGGGCTTTACCCGGGGAGCTGTTTTTT. Full variable domain (remainder filled in from reference TRBV5-1 and TRBJ2-2): KAGVTQTPRYLIKTRGQQVTLSCSPISGHRSVSWYQQTPGQGLQFLFEYFSETQRNKGNFPGRFSGRQFSNSRSEMNVSTLELGDSALYLCASSLDGALPGELFFGEGSRLTVL.

This clonotype was detected many times. The chain has TRBV5-1 and TRBJ1-5; TRBD1 agrees at 7 bases. The CDR3 is 15 amino acids. Germline CDR1 SGHRS, CDR2 YFSETQ. J gave up 4 bases and V 0 bases, and 4 bases lay outside the gene matches. The CDR3 protein is CASSLASGGNQPQHF. The CDR3 bases are TGCGCCAGCAGCTTGGCCTCAGGGGGGAATCAGCCCCAGCATTTT.

This chain joins TRBV27 and TRBJ2-1; 7 bases align to TRBD2. V lost 6 bases to trimming and J lost 10 bases; unmatched junction nucleotides: 6. The germline V gene has CDR1 MNHEY and CDR2 SMNVEV (reference sequence). The CDR3 is 12 residues long. The CDR3 coding sequence is TGTGCCAGCAGCGGGGGGACCGGAGAGCAGTTCTTC. It codes for CASSGGTGEQFF.

The rearrangement joins TRBV7-9 to TRBJ1-4; D is undetermined. Germline V CDR1 and CDR2: SEHNR, FQNEAQ (reference sequence). The CDR3 is made up of 16 amino acids. V lost 5 bases and J 3 bases, leaving 16 bases between the germline ends. This CDR3 reads CASSAWIDGANEKLFF. Here the CDR3 DNA reads TGTGCCAGCAGCGCGTGGATCGACGGAGCTAATGAAAAACTGTTTTTT. The whole variable domain, filled in from reference TRBV7-9 and TRBJ1-4, reads DTGVSQNPRHKITKRGQNVTFRCDPISEHNRLYWYRQTLGQGPEFLTYFQNEAQLEKSRLLSDRFSAERPKGSFSTLEIQRTEQGDSAMYLCASSAWIDGANEKLFFGSGTQLSVL.

The chain recombines TRBV7-9 with TRBJ2-6, with 8 bases that match TRBD2. This CDR3 is 13 amino acids long. The V gene end was trimmed by 10 bases and the J gene end by 3 bases; junction bases not matched to a gene: 2. Germline loops: CDR1 SEHNR, CDR2 FQNEAQ (reference sequence). CDR3 amino acids: CATGGLGANVLTF. The CDR3 DNA follows: TGTGCCACGGGGGGGCTTGGGGCCAACGTCCTGACTTTC.

The genes are TRBV12-3 or TRBV12-4 and TRBJ2-3; D uncertain. Trimming left V 3 bases short and J 7 bases short, with 11 bases between. CDR3 length: 13 amino acids. The CDR3, as DNA: TGTGCCAGCAGTTTTGTCCCACGGAATACGCAGTATTTT. It specifies CASSFVPRNTQYF.

This clonotype has a count of ten or more. The chain employs TRBV18 and TRBJ1-6; D unresolved. Germline V CDR1 and CDR2: KGHSH, LQKENI. V dropped 5 bases and J dropped 8 bases, with 13 bases sitting between them. This CDR3 contains 14 residues. The CDR3 DNA reads as TGTGCCAGCTCAACCGACGGGAAGGATTCACCCCTCCACTTT. This gives the protein CASSTDGKDSPLHF.

Comment on this clonotype: A much larger clone differs by one base, so this may be a read error. The chain joins TRBV7-7 to TRBJ2-3; D unresolved. The germline V gene encodes CDR1 SSHAT and CDR2 FNYEAQ (reference sequence). This CDR3 region has 13 residues. The CDR3 is CAGSSLVTDTQYF. The CDR3 DNA follows: TGTGCTGGCAGCTCCCTCGTCACAGATACGCAGTATTTT.

This clonotype came up many times. V usage is TRBV6-1 and J usage is TRBJ1-1, with 7 positions matching TRBD1. V lost 6 bases and J lost 0; bases outside the gene matches: 4. The CDR3 consists of 14 residues. Per germline, CDR1 MNHNS and CDR2 SASEGT. CDR3 DNA sequence: TGTGCCAGCAGCAAGGGACAGATGAACACTGAAGCTTTCTTT. It encodes CASSKGQMNTEAFF.

Ten or more counts support this clonotype. V and J are TRBV13 and TRBJ1-4, with 12 bases that match TRBD1. The trim removed 5 bases at V and 8 bases at J, leaving 3 bases unmatched. CDR1 PRHDT and CDR2 FYEKMQ come from the germline V gene (reference sequence). The CDR3 runs to 14 residues. CDR3 DNA: TGTGCCAGCAGCCCCGGGACAGGGGGCGAAAAACTGTTTTTT. Its protein is CASSPGTGGEKLFF.

The gene calls are TRBV29-1 and TRBJ1-3, with a possible D match to TRBD1 (5 bases). Germline V CDR1 and CDR2: SQVTM, ANQGSEA. Trimming took 4 bases from V and 1 from J, leaving 17 bases between them. The CDR3 has 16 amino acids. CDR3 sequence reads: CSVGGRGGSSGNTIYF. The DNA of the CDR3 is TGCAGCGTTGGGGGCCGGGGAGGAAGTTCTGGAAACACCATATATTTT. Full variable domain (outside the CDR3, taken from reference TRBV29-1 and TRBJ1-3): SAVISQKPSRDICQRGTSLTIQCQVDSQVTMMFWYRQQPGQSLTLIATANQGSEATYESGFVIDKFPISRPNLTFSTLTVSNMSPEDSSIYLCSVGGRGGSSGNTIYFGEGSWLTVV.

This clonotype was observed at least ten times. CDR3 protein: CASSFGGGYLTNTEAFF. The CDR3 coding sequence is TGTGCCAGCAGCTTCGGGGGCGGATACCTCACGAACACTGAAGCTTTCTTT. This chain connects TRBV11-2 to TRBJ1-1, with D possibly being TRBD1 (6 bases). This CDR3 is 17 amino acids long. Per the germline V gene, CDR1 is SGHAT and CDR2 is FQNNGV. Trimming shortened V by 3 bases and J by 1 base, and 18 bases separated the two germline ends.